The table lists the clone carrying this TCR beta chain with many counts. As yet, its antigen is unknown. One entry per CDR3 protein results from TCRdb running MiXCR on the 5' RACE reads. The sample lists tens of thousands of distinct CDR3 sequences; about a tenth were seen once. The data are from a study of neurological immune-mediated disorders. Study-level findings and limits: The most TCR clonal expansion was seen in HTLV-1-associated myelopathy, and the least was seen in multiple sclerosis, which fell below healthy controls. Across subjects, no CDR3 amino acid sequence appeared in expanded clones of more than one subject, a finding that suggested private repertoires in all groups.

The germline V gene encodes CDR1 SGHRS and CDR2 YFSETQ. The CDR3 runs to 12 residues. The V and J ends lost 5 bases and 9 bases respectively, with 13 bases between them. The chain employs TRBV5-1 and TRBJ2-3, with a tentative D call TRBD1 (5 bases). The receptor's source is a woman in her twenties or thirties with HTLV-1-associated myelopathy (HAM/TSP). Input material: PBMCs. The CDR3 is CASSADSETQYF. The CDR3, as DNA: TGCGCCAGCAGTGCAGACAGCGAAACGCAGTATTTT.